These 28 T cell receptor beta chains share one sample of origin, sequenced in a study of response to subunit inactivated influenza vaccine (dated by TCRdb to between 2018 and 2020). Libraries were made using RT-PCR. Instrument used: Illumina HiSeq 2500. Starting from the raw public reads, TCRdb applied fastp trimming at Q25, assembled clones with MiXCR and retained in-frame beta chains. Every entry covers one CDR3 protein and lists the most common genes and DNA from its rows. The sample table lists 500,000 to 550,000 distinct CDR3 sequences, less than 25% of them with a count of one. The ten largest clones take up roughly 2.8% of the sample. This sample was shared with a second study, whose subject was T cells expressing NK-cell markers. The second paper states: TCR beta cDNA libraries were made by 5'RACE template switching that added a universal primer site and unique molecular identifiers.

The sequenced sample was CD4+ T cells sorted from PBMCs, obtained 12 days after vaccination. These TCRs come from a man aged 50-60 years who received an inactivated influenza vaccine. Donor details come from another sample of the same person, matched by shared clones.

This chain links TRBV7-6 with TRBJ1-6; 7 positions match TRBD1. This CDR3 spans 17 amino acids. Unmatched junction bases numbered 15, after V lost 6 bases and J lost 7 bases. The germline CDR1 and CDR2 sequences are SGHVS and FNYEAQ. CDR3: CASSLSLIGRGNSPLHF. CDR3 sequence (DNA): TGTGCCAGCAGTCTCAGCCTCATTGGCAGGGGGAATTCACCCCTCCACTTT.

The chain combines TRBV4-3 with TRBJ2-3; a weak D match, TRBD1 (6 bases). V was clipped by 5 bases and J by 7 bases, with 16 bases between them. The CDR3 length is 14 residues. The V gene's germline CDR1 is LGHNA and CDR2 YSLEER. The CDR3 loop is CASSKGQGTNTQYF. In nucleotides, the CDR3 is TGCGCCAGCAGCAAGGGGCAGGGGACGAATACGCAGTATTTT.

The chain employs TRBV28 and TRBJ2-7; TRBD1 is a possible D gene (6 bases). The CDR3 sequence is 12 residues long. The V gene's germline CDR1 is MDHEN and CDR2 SYDVKM. Deletions cut 6 bases from V and 2 bases from J, with 8 bases between. The CDR3 region is CASRTGPYEQYF. The DNA for the CDR3 is TGTGCCAGCAGGACAGGCCCCTACGAGCAGTACTTC.

This clonotype was counted a few times. The chain has TRBV7-2 and TRBJ2-5; D not certain. Germline CDR1 SGHTA, CDR2 FQGNSA. This CDR3 comprises 14 residues. V gave up 5 bases and J gave up 3 bases, with 13 bases separating them. The CDR3 here is CASSPDRNKETQYF. The DNA of the CDR3 is TGTGCCAGCAGCCCGGACCGAAATAAAGAGACCCAGTACTTC.

This clonotype was seen a handful of times. V usage is TRBV7-9 and J usage is TRBJ2-1, with 8 positions matching TRBD2. This CDR3 contains 16 residues. J gave up 4 bases and V 6 bases, and 11 bases lay outside the gene matches. Germline loops: CDR1 SEHNR, CDR2 FQNEAQ (reference sequence). In DNA, the CDR3 is TGTGCCAGCAGGGTTGTTGGCGGGGGGCCGTACAATGAGCAGTTCTTC. This codes for CASRVVGGGPYNEQFF.

The chain joins TRBV5-5 to TRBJ2-1, with a tentative D call TRBD2 (6 bases). CDR3 length equals 16 residues. The V gene's germline CDR1 is SGHKS and CDR2 YYEKEE (reference sequence). Between the trimmed V and J ends, which lost 4 bases and 5 bases, there was a span of 19 bases. The DNA for the CDR3 is TGTGCCAGCAGCCAATCCGCGGGGTTAAGCCACAATGAGCAGTTCTTC. Its translation is CASSQSAGLSHNEQFF.

At least ten counts were recorded for this clonotype. This chain links TRBV10-3 with TRBJ2-1; unclear D gene. Per the germline V gene, CDR1 is ENHRY and CDR2 is SYGVKD. With 4 bases removed from V and 0 bases from J, the gap between germline ends came to 13 bases. The CDR3 runs to 16 residues. CDR3 in DNA: TGTGCCATCAGTGGTCGGCAGGTGAGCTCCTACAATGAGCAGTTCTTC. This translates into CAISGRQVSSYNEQFF.

The table lists this clonotype with a few counts. V gene TRBV4-2 combines with J gene TRBJ2-7; possible D gene TRBD1, 6 bases. The length of the CDR3 is 13 residues. The V and J ends lost 3 bases and 5 bases respectively, with 11 bases between them. Germline V gene data show CDR1 as LGHNA and CDR2 as YNFKEQ. The CDR3 nucleotides are TGTGCCAGCAGCCATGACAGGTCCCACGAGCAGTACTTC. Residues: CASSHDRSHEQYF.

The gene calls are TRBV2 and TRBJ2-1; D is uncertain. The length of the CDR3 is 11 residues. The germline V and J ends were trimmed by 4 bases and 6 bases, with 4 bases remaining between them. Germline V CDR1 and CDR2: SNHLY, FYNNEI. CDR3 sequence (DNA): TGTGCCAGCAGTGTTTCCAATGAGCAGTTCTTC. Translation gives CASSVSNEQFF.

CDR3 in DNA: TGTGCCAGCAGTTTGGAGACAGGGGAGAATGAGCAGTTCTTC. Residues: CASSLETGENEQFF. The chain employs TRBV28 and TRBJ2-1, with 8 bases lining up with TRBD1. In germline, CDR1 is MDHEN, CDR2 SYDVKM. The J segment lost 7 bases and the V segment lost 3 bases, leaving 5 bases of the junction unmatched. The CDR3 covers 14 residues.

J is TRBJ1-1 and V is TRBV4-3; D remains unclear. The CDR3 consists of 12 residues. CDR1 and CDR2 from the germline V gene are LGHNA and YSLEER. Trimming cost V 1 base and J 8 bases, with 8 bases left between them. For the CDR3, the DNA is TGCGCCAGCAGCCAAGGCCGCAGGGAAGCTTTCTTT. Its protein is CASSQGRREAFF.

This clonotype appeared a few times. J is TRBJ2-4 and V is TRBV11-2; D is uncertain. Per germline, CDR1 SGHAT and CDR2 FQNNGV. The V end lost 1 base, the J end lost 6 bases, and 1 base lay between the germline ends. The CDR3 length is 11 residues. In nucleotides, the CDR3 is TGTGCCAGCAGCTTAGTAAACATTCAGTACTTC. This codes for CASSLVNIQYF. The whole variable domain, filled in from reference TRBV11-2 and TRBJ2-4, reads EAGVAQSPRYKIIEKRQSVAFWCNPISGHATLYWYQQILGQGPKLLIQFQNNGVVDDSQLPKDRFSAERLKGVDSTLKIQPAKLEDSAVYLCASSLVNIQYFGAGTRLSVL.

This clonotype was observed a few times. The rearrangement joins TRBV24-1 to TRBJ2-1, with TRBD2 matching over 13 bases. V lost 5 bases and J lost 4; bases outside the gene matches: 22. Germline values: CDR1 KGHDR, CDR2 SFDVKD. The CDR3 runs 22 residues. CDR3 coding DNA: TGTGCCACCAGTGGAGAAGGACTAGCGGGGGACATACAATCGACAGATTACAATGAGCAGTTCTTC. Its protein is CATSGEGLAGDIQSTDYNEQFF.

This clonotype was detected a few times. The gene calls are TRBV25-1 and TRBJ2-5, with 8 bases that match TRBD2. Germline-derived CDR1 and CDR2 are MGHDK and SYGVNS. With V trimmed by 3 bases and J by 4 bases, 10 bases remained unmatched. This CDR3 is built from 16 residues. This CDR3 is CASSDTGTRGAETQYF. In nucleotides, the CDR3 is TGTGCCAGCAGTGATACCGGGACTAGAGGTGCAGAGACCCAGTACTTC.

This chain connects TRBV29-1 to TRBJ2-3; D possibly uses TRBD1 or TRBD2 (7 bases each). Germline V gene sequence: CDR1 SQVTM, CDR2 ANQGSEA. The germline V and J ends were trimmed by 4 bases and 9 bases, with 11 bases remaining between them. The CDR3 is 11 residues long. The CDR3 spells CSVGQGGTQYF. The CDR3, as DNA: TGCAGCGTTGGACAGGGAGGGACGCAGTATTTT.

The CDR3 spells CISSLVGQGSGEQYF. The CDR3 nucleotides are TGCATCAGCAGCTTGGTGGGGCAGGGGTCGGGAGAGCAGTACTTC. The V gene is TRBV5-1, the J gene TRBJ2-7, with a possible D match to TRBD1 (6 bases). The CDR3 has 15 amino acids. Germline CDR1 and CDR2: SGHRS and YFSETQ. Full variable domain (remainder filled in from reference TRBV5-1 and TRBJ2-7): KAGVTQTPRYLIKTRGQQVTLSCSPISGHRSVSWYQQTPGQGLQFLFEYFSETQRNKGNFPGRFSGRQFSNSRSEMNVSTLELGDSALYLCISSLVGQGSGEQYFGPGTRLTVT.

This clonotype was observed many times. The chain couples TRBV27 to TRBJ2-5; perhaps TRBD2 as D (6 bases). This CDR3 is built from 14 residues. Trimming shortened V by 1 base and J by 5 bases, and 11 bases separated the two germline ends. From germline, CDR1 is MNHEY and CDR2 SMNVEV (reference sequence). The DNA for the CDR3 is TGTGCCAGCAGTTTATTCAGCGGGCGGGAGACCCAGTACTTC. This gives the protein CASSLFSGRETQYF.

In its sample, this clonotype was seen many times. The chain joins TRBV5-1 to TRBJ1-5; D is ambiguous. The CDR3 spans 13 residues. Germline V gives CDR1 SGHRS, CDR2 YFSETQ. Trimming pared 0 bases from V and 9 bases from J, leaving 10 bases between. DNA for the CDR3: TGCGCCAGCAGCTTGGACGGACTCGGGCCCCAGCATTTT. Translation: CASSLDGLGPQHF.

At least ten counts were recorded for this clonotype. The genes are TRBV4-2 and TRBJ1-6; no clear D gene. Germline CDR1 and CDR2: LGHNA and YNFKEQ. V was clipped by 0 bases and J by 9 bases, with 6 bases between them. CDR3 size: 13 residues. Written as DNA, the CDR3 is TGTGCCAGCAGCCAAGAAAAGGGTTCACCCCTCCACTTT. Its translation is CASSQEKGSPLHF.

This chain connects TRBV20-1 to TRBJ2-7; 7 bases are shared with TRBD2. The CDR3 loop spans 13 amino acids. The trim removed 7 bases at V and 0 bases at J, leaving 6 bases unmatched. Germline values: CDR1 DFQATT, CDR2 SNEGSKA (reference sequence). CDR3 in DNA: TGCAGTGTCAGCGGGATGCGCTCCTACGAGCAGTACTTC. It codes for CSVSGMRSYEQYF.

The chain carries TRBV4-2 and TRBJ2-3; TRBD2 matches 8 bases. The V gene end was trimmed by 2 bases and the J gene end by 5 bases; junction bases not matched to a gene: 15. The germline CDR1 and CDR2 sequences are LGHNA and YNFKEQ. This CDR3 region has 18 residues. The CDR3 spells CASSQRQTNGGAVDTQYF. DNA for the CDR3: TGTGCCAGCAGCCAACGACAGACTAACGGGGGGGCCGTAGATACGCAGTATTTT.

J is TRBJ2-5 and V is TRBV24-1; 11 bases align to TRBD2. Germline CDR1 KGHDR, CDR2 SFDVKD. The CDR3 consists of 14 residues. With 4 bases clipped from V and 4 bases from J, the junction kept 1 base outside the gene matches. The CDR3 bases are TGTGCCACCAGTGACCTAGCGGGAGGAGAGACCCAGTACTTC. It codes for CATSDLAGGETQYF.

The CDR3 reads CASSLASSGRAWYNEQFF. CDR3 sequence (DNA): TGTGCCAGCAGCTTAGCTTCAAGCGGGAGGGCCTGGTACAATGAGCAGTTCTTC. The chain is built from TRBV7-2 and TRBJ2-1, with 10 bases identical to TRBD2. CDR3 length: 18 residues. V lost 0 bases to trimming and J lost 4 bases; unmatched junction nucleotides: 9. CDR1 SGHTA and CDR2 FQGNSA come from the germline V gene.

The chain uses TRBV15 and TRBJ2-1, with 7 bases identical to TRBD2. CDR1 LNHNV and CDR2 YYDKDF come from the germline V gene (reference sequence). J lost 4 bases, V lost 5 bases, and 8 bases had no gene match. This CDR3 is built from 15 residues. The CDR3 here is CATSLRASGYNEQFF. The CDR3 DNA sequence: TGTGCCACCAGCCTACGGGCTAGCGGATACAATGAGCAGTTCTTC.

This clonotype was detected only a few times. The chain is built from TRBV5-1 and TRBJ2-7; TRBD1 matches at 9 bases. This CDR3 has 15 residues. V lost 3 bases and J lost 3; bases outside the gene matches: 7. Per germline, CDR1 SGHRS and CDR2 YFSETQ. The CDR3 spells CASSSTGTGNYEQYF. The CDR3, as DNA: TGCGCCAGCAGCTCAACCGGGACAGGGAACTACGAGCAGTACTTC.

Points on this clonotype: Its ends do not fully match the called genes, so a read error is possible. V gene TRBV20-1 combines with J gene TRBJ1-3; D perhaps matches TRBD1 (5 bases). Germline CDR1 is DFQATT and CDR2 is SNEGSKA (reference sequence). The CDR3 spans 14 residues. CDR3 nucleotides: TGTGGGGCGACGGGGCAAAGCTCTGGAAACACCATATATTTT. This codes for CGATGQSSGNTIYF.

This clonotype has a handful of counts. This chain links TRBV12-3 or TRBV12-4 with TRBJ2-3; 12 bases match TRBD1. The CDR3 is 16 amino acids. The ends lost 5 bases at V and 6 bases at J; junction bases unmatched: 9. The CDR3 loop reads CASSPLGQGAQDTQYF. The CDR3 DNA sequence: TGTGCCAGCAGTCCACTGGGACAGGGGGCGCAGGATACGCAGTATTTT.

This clonotype was observed a few times. This chain uses TRBV5-1 with TRBJ2-3, with 10 nucleotides matching TRBD2. Germline CDR1 SGHRS, CDR2 YFSETQ. J lost 2 bases, V lost 8 bases, and 5 bases had no gene match. The CDR3 is 14 amino acids. CDR3 protein: CASGSGRATDTQYF. In DNA, the CDR3 is TGCGCCAGTGGCAGCGGGAGGGCCACAGATACGCAGTATTTT.